One sample yielded the 9 T cell receptor beta chains listed below, sequenced in a study of blood T cell repertoires in COVID-19. Assay used: immunoSEQ multiplex PCR; TCRdb lists only in-frame clones, some missing. The table records 25,000 to 30,000 clones, roughly 76% of them present only once. The sequenced material came from peripheral blood. All receptors come from a man between 65 and 80 years old with acute or convalescent COVID-19.

The table lists this clone with a few counts. The genes are TRBV11-2 and TRBJ1-2, with unresolved D. The CDR3 is 13 amino acids. V lost 5 bases and J 3 bases, leaving 10 bases between the germline ends. Germline V CDR1 and CDR2: SGHAT, FQNNGV. This CDR3 is CASSPEQYYGYTF. The CDR3 nucleotides are TGTGCCAGCAGCCCAGAACAGTACTATGGCTACACCTTC.

V usage is TRBV4-1 and J usage is TRBJ2-7, with 9 positions matching TRBD2. Trimming removed 2 bases from V and 3 bases from J; junction bases left unmatched: 8. Germline values: CDR1 MGHRA, CDR2 YSYEKL. The CDR3 extends over 16 amino acids. The CDR3 here is CASSQSTSGWVYEQYF. The CDR3 region has the DNA TGCGCCAGCAGCCAATCCACTAGCGGGTGGGTCTACGAGCAGTACTTC.

Only one count was recorded for this clone. The gene calls are TRBV7-2 and TRBJ1-4, with 7 bases identical to TRBD1. CDR1 and CDR2 from the germline V gene are SGHTA and FQGNSA. The length of the CDR3 is 14 residues. V dropped 5 bases and J dropped 8; count of bases not matched to a gene: 8. CDR3 sequence: CASSQPGGNEKLFF. Written as DNA, the CDR3 is TGTGCCAGCAGCCAACCAGGGGGAAACGAAAAACTGTTTTTT.

This chain connects TRBV12-2 to TRBJ1-3; no check of the table's D call, TRBD1, against the DNA was made. TRBV12-2 is labeled a pseudogene. The CDR3 consists of 16 residues. The CDR3 sequence is CASRPLTGTPGNTIYF. The DNA of the CDR3 is TGTGCAAGTCGCCCTTTGACAGGGACCCCTGGAAACACCATATATTTT.

V and J are TRBV28 and TRBJ1-1, with D uncertain. V shed 6 bases and J shed 1 base, with 12 bases lying between them. This CDR3 spans 14 amino acids. Germline CDR1 and CDR2: MDHEN and SYDVKM. The CDR3 region is CASSPPPRNTEAFF. CDR3 DNA sequence: TGTGCCAGCAGCCCCCCTCCGAGGAACACTGAAGCTTTCTTT.

The V and J genes are TRBV28 and TRBJ2-4; 9 bases are shared with TRBD1. V dropped 5 bases and J dropped 2; count of bases not matched to a gene: 7. Germline V gene sequence: CDR1 MDHEN, CDR2 SYDVKM. This CDR3 comprises 16 residues. The chain's CDR3 is CASSPWTGDSKNIQYF. The CDR3 DNA follows: TGTGCCAGCAGTCCCTGGACAGGGGATTCCAAAAACATTCAGTACTTC.

V is TRBV28 and J is TRBJ2-1; 8 positions match TRBD2. CDR3 size: 15 residues. Per the germline V gene, CDR1 is MDHEN and CDR2 is SYDVKM. Trimming cost V 5 bases and J 3 bases; bases outside gene matches: 6. This CDR3 reads CASSPHSGGYNEQFF. CDR3 in DNA: TGTGCCAGCAGTCCCCACAGCGGGGGCTACAATGAGCAGTTCTTC.

The CDR3 coding sequence is TGTGCCAGTAGTCGAGCGGGATCCTCCTACAATGAGCAGTTCTTC. Translated: CASSRAGSSYNEQFF. This chain links TRBV19 with TRBJ2-1, with 7 bases lining up with TRBD2. Trimming removed 5 bases from V and 0 bases from J; junction bases left unmatched: 4. Per germline, CDR1 LNHDA and CDR2 SQIVND (reference sequence). CDR3 length: 15 amino acids.

The J gene is TRBJ2-5, the V gene TRBV6-6; TRBD1 aligns across 7 bases. CDR1 is MNHNY and CDR2 is SVGAGI in the germline V gene (reference sequence). CDR3 length: 15 amino acids. Trimming took 2 bases from V and 2 from J; bases not matched to a gene: 5. The CDR3 region is CASSYEGQTQETQYF. The CDR3 DNA follows: TGTGCCAGCAGTTACGAGGGACAGACACAAGAGACCCAGTACTTC.